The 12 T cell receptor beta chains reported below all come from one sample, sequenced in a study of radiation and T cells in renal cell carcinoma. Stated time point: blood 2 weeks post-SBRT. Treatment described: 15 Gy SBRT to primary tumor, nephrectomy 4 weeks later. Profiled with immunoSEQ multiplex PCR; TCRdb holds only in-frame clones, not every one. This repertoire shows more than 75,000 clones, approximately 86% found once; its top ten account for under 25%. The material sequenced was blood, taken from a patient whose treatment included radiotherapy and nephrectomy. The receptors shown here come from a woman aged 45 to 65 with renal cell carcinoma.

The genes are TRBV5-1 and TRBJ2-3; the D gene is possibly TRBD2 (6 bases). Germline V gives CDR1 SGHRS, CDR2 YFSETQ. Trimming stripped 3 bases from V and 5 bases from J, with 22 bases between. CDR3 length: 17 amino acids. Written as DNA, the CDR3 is TGCGCCAGCAGCTCCGGTGGTGGGGGAGGAGAAGGAGATACGCAGTATTTT. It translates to CASSSGGGGGEGDTQYF.

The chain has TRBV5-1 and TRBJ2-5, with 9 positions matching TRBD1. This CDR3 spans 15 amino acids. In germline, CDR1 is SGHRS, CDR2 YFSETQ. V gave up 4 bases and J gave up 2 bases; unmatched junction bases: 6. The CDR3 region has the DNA TGCGCCAGCAGCCACTGGGACAGGGAACAAGAGACCCAGTACTTC. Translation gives CASSHWDREQETQYF.

CDR3 nucleotides: TGCGCCAGCAGTCCGTGGGCCGACTTACTCTCCTACGAGCAGTACTTC. It specifies CASSPWADLLSYEQYF. This rearrangement joins TRBV23-1 to TRBJ2-7; D not resolved. Being an ORF, TRBV23-1 has a function that is uncertain. CDR3 length: 16 residues. V shed 4 bases and J shed 0 bases, with 16 bases lying between them.

This chain's CDR3 is CASSDHSSGSFHEQYF. DNA of the CDR3: TGTGCCAGCAGTGATCATTCTAGCGGGAGTTTCCACGAGCAGTACTTC. The chain couples TRBV6-4 to TRBJ2-7; 10 nucleotides agree with TRBD2. The CDR3 totals 16 residues. V lost 3 bases and J lost 5; bases outside the gene matches: 10. Germline values: CDR1 MRHNA, CDR2 SNTAGT.

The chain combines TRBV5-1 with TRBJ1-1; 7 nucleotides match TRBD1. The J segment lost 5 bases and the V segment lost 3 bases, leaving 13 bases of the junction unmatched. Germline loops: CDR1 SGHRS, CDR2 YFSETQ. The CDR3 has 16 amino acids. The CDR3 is CASSSGARGGETEAFF. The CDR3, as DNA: TGCGCCAGCAGCTCAGGGGCCCGAGGGGGCGAAACTGAAGCTTTCTTT.

The CDR3 loop is CASSLVNVRGRFPYGYTF. The CDR3 bases are TGTGCCAGCAGCTTAGTAAATGTCAGGGGGCGCTTTCCGTATGGCTACACCTTC. This chain links TRBV7-9 with TRBJ1-2; 8 nucleotides agree with TRBD1. Germline V gene sequence: CDR1 SEHNR, CDR2 FQNEAQ (reference sequence). There are 18 residues in the CDR3. The V segment lost 1 base and the J segment 5 bases; nucleotides outside the gene matches: 15.

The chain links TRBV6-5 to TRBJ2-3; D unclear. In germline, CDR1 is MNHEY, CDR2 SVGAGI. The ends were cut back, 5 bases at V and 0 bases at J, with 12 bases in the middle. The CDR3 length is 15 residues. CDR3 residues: CASSIVISSTDTQYF. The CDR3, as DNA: TGTGCCAGCAGTATAGTTATCTCGAGCACAGATACGCAGTATTTT.

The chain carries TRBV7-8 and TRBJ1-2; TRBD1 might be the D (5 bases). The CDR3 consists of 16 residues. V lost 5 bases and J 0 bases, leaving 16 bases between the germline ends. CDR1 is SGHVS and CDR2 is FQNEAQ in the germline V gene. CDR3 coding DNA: TGTGCCAGCAGCGCGCTTACAGGCGTAGCTAACTATGGCTACACCTTC. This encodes CASSALTGVANYGYTF.

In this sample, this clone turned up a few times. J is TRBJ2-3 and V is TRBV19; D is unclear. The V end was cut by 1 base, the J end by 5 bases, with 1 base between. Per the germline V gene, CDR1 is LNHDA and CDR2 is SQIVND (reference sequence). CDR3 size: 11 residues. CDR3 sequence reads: CASSIVDTQYF. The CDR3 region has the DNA TGTGCCAGTAGTATAGTAGATACGCAGTATTTT.

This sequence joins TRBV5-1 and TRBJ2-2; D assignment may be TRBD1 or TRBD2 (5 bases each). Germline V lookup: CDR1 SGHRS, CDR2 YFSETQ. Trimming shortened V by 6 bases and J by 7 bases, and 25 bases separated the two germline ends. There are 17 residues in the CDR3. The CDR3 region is CASKRDGKTESGGELFF. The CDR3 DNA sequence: TGCGCCAGCAAGCGTGACGGGAAGACAGAAAGTGGCGGGGAGCTGTTTTTT. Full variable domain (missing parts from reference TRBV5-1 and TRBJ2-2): KAGVTQTPRYLIKTRGQQVTLSCSPISGHRSVSWYQQTPGQGLQFLFEYFSETQRNKGNFPGRFSGRQFSNSRSEMNVSTLELGDSALYLCASKRDGKTESGGELFFGEGSRLTVL.

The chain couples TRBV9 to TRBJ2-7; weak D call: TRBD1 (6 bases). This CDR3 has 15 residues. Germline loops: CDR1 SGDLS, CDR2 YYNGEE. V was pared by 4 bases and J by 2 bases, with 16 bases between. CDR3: CASSPRGAGAYEQYF. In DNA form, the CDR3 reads TGTGCCAGCAGCCCCCGTGGGGCAGGGGCCTACGAGCAGTACTTC.

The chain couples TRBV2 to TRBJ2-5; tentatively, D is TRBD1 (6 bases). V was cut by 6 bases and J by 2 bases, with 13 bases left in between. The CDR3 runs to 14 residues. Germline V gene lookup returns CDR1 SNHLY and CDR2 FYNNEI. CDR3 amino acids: CASSLQGSQETQYF. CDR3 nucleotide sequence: TGTGCCAGCAGCCTCCAGGGGTCTCAAGAGACCCAGTACTTC.